This T cell receptor (beta chain) was sequenced during a study of T-cell memory formation after mild COVID-19. TCRdb recomputed calls from the 5' RACE reads with MiXCR, one row per CDR3 protein. The data contain 400,000 to 500,000 distinct CDR3 sequences, 20% of them singletons. CDR1 MNHNY and CDR2 SVGAGI come from the germline V gene (reference sequence). The CDR3 is made up of 15 amino acids. Between the trimmed V and J ends, which lost 7 bases and 6 bases, there was a span of 19 bases. The sequenced material came from PBMCs or a T cell subset sorted from them (not recorded which). The origin of this receptor is an adult woman who had mild COVID-19 (a few samples of this study predate the infection). Cell type and time point are not known. The chain links TRBV6-6 to TRBJ2-1; possibly TRBD2 for D (5 bases). The CDR3 spells CASTKMDSLGNEQFF. The CDR3 DNA follows: TGTGCCAGCACTAAGATGGACTCCCTGGGCAATGAGCAGTTCTTC.